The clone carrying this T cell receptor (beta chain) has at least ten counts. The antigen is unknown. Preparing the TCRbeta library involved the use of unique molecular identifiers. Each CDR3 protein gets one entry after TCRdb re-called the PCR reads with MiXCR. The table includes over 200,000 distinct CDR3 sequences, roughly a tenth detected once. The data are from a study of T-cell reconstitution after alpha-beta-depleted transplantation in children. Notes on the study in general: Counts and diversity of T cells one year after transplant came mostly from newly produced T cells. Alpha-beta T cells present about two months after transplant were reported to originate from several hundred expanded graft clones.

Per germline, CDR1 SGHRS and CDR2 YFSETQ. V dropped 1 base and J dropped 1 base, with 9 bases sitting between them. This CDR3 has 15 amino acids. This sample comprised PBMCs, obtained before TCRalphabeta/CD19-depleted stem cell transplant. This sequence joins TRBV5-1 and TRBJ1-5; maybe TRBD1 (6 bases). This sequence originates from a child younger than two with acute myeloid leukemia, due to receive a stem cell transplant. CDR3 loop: CASSLRGDSNQPQHF. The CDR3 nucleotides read TGCGCCAGCAGCTTGAGGGGGGACAGCAATCAGCCCCAGCATTTT. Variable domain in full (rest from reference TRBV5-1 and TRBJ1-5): KAGVTQTPRYLIKTRGQQVTLSCSPISGHRSVSWYQQTPGQGLQFLFEYFSETQRNKGNFPGRFSGRQFSNSRSEMNVSTLELGDSALYLCASSLRGDSNQPQHFGDGTRLSIL.